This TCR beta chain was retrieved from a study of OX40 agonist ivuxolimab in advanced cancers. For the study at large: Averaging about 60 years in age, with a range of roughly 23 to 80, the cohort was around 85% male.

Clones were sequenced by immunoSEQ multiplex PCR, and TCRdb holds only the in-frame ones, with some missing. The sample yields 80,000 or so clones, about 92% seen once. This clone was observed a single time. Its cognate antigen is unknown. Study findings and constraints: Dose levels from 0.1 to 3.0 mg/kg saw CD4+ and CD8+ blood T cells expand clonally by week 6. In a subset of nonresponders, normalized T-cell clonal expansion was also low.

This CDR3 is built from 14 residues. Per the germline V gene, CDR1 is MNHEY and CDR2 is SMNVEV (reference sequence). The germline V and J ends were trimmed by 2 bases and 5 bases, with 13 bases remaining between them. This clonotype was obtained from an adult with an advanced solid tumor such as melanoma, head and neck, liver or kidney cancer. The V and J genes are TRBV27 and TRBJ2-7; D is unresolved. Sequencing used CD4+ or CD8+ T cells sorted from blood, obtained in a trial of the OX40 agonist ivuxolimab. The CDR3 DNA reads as TGTGCCAGCAGTTTACAAGCTGGGTACCACGAGCAGTACTTC. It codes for CASSLQAGYHEQYF.